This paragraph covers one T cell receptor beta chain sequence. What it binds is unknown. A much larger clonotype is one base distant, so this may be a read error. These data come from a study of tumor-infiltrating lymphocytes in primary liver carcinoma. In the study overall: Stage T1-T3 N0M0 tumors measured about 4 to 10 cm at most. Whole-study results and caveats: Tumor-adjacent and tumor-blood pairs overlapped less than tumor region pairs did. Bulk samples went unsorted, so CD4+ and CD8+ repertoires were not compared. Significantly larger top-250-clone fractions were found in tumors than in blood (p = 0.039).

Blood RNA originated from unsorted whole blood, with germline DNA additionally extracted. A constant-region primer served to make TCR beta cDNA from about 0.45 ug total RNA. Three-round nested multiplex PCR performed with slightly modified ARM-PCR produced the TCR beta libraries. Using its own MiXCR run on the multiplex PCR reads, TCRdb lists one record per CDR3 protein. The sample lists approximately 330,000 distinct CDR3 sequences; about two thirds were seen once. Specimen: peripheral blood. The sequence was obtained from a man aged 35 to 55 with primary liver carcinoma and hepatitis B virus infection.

This CDR3 reads CARSGQGGTGELFF. CDR3 nucleotide sequence: TGTGCCAGGAGTGGACAGGGAGGGACCGGGGAGCTGTTTTTT. The V call is TRBV6-2 or TRBV6-3, the J call TRBJ2-2, with D perhaps matching TRBD1 (8 bases). Germline CDR1 reads MNHEY; CDR2 reads SVGEGT. V was trimmed by 9 bases and J by 5 bases, leaving 16 bases between them. The CDR3 length is 14 residues.